This TCR beta chain appears in the sequencing data of a study of blood T cell repertoires in COVID-19. Overall study: Acute-phase and convalescent COVID-19 samples originated in the United States, Italy and Spain.

The CDR3 loop spans 15 amino acids. V lost 5 bases and J lost 6; bases outside the gene matches: 13. The germline gives CDR1 SGHVS, CDR2 FNYEAQ. Authors' methods: Reference gene primer amplification yielded estimated nucleated cell counts. The method was immunoSEQ multiplex PCR; TCRdb's version includes in-frame clones alone and lacks a portion of them. The DNA was the basis for D and trimming; V, J and clone size are from that table. This table has over 200,000 clones, almost 90% appearing once. V usage is TRBV7-6 and J usage is TRBJ2-7; 7 bases map to TRBD2. The origin of this receptor is a man between 18 and 35 years old with active or convalescent COVID-19. Sequencing was performed on peripheral blood. CDR3 DNA sequence: TGTGCCAGCAGCGTTTTTTTAGCGGGTGTGCGCGAGCAGTACTTC. Translation: CASSVFLAGVREQYF.